The rows below give T cell receptor beta chains drawn from one sample of a study of post-analysis software for immune sequencing data. MiXCR, applied by TCRdb to the PCR reads, yields one record per CDR3 protein. The table has more than 500,000 distinct CDR3 sequences, around 34% seen once; the top ten hold 4.5% to 7.5%. Specimen: blood. The origin of the receptors is a girl aged 2-17 years with multiple sclerosis. Each CDR3 is given with its conserved first and last residue. The order of the fields is clone size, V gene, J gene, D gene, CDR3 DNA, CDR3 protein. The D gene is left open where the match is weak. Clone size appears in some rows only: once, few, many, or a class for an expanded clone.

-	TRBV20-1	TRBJ2-5	-	TGCAGTGCTCCGACAAGGAGGAACCAAGAGACCCAGTACTTC	CSAPTRRNQETQYF
few	TRBV12-3/TRBV12-4	TRBJ2-2	-	TGTGCCAGCAGTTCTCAGACAGTATACGGGGAGCTGTTTTTT	CASSSQTVYGELFF
-	TRBV28	TRBJ1-1	-	TGTGCCAGCAAGCGGGGCCGGGCTTTCTTT	CASKRGRAFF
few	TRBV5-1	TRBJ2-1	TRBD2	TGCGCCAGCAGCCCCCGAACCAGCGGGGGGGATTTCCATTACAATGAGCAGTTCTTC	CASSPRTSGGDFHYNEQFF
few	TRBV6-1	TRBJ1-1	TRBD1	TGTGCCAGCAGTGCGGACAGGGGGGGCACTGAAGCTTTCTTT	CASSADRGGTEAFF
few	TRBV7-2	TRBJ1-2	-	TGTGCCAGCAGCAACAGTAACTATGGCTACACCTTC	CASSNSNYGYTF
-	TRBV5-1	TRBJ1-5	-	TGCGCCACCCAGGGGCAGGGCAGCAATCAGCCCCAGCATTTT	CATQGQGSNQPQHF
-	TRBV18	TRBJ2-3	-	TGTGCCAGCTCACCACGACAGGACACAGATACGCAGTATTTT	CASSPRQDTDTQYF
-	TRBV9	TRBJ1-2	TRBD1	TGTGCCAGCAGCGTACAAGGGACAGTCAGTTCTAACTATGGCTACACCTTC	CASSVQGTVSSNYGYTF
-	TRBV4-1	TRBJ2-6	TRBD1	TGCGCCAGCAGCCAAGATCCCGGACAGGGGGACGGGGCCAACGTCCGGACTTTC	CASSQDPGQGDGANVRTF
-	TRBV18	TRBJ1-2	-	TGTGCCAGCTCACCACTCGCAGGGCCTTCGGGTAACTATGGCTACACCTTC	CASSPLAGPSGNYGYTF
few	TRBV20-1	TRBJ2-5	-	TGCAGTGCTCCGCCCCGAGTAGGGGGTTGGGAGACCCAGTACTTC	CSAPPRVGGWETQYF
few	TRBV20-1	TRBJ2-5	-	TGCAGTGCTAGAGGTCTCGGAAATCAGGAGACCCAGTACTTC	CSARGLGNQETQYF
few	TRBV29-1	TRBJ2-7	-	TGCAGCGGGGGGCAGGGGACTACCTACGAGCAGTACTTC	CSGGQGTTYEQYF
-	TRBV27	TRBJ1-2	-	TGTGTCAGCAGCCCAGGAGGAAGCTATAACTATGGCTACACCTTC	CVSSPGGSYNYGYTF
-	TRBV18	TRBJ2-5	-	TGTGCCAGCTCACCATGGGGGGAGGAGACCCAGTACTTC	CASSPWGEETQYF
-	TRBV5-1	TRBJ2-7	-	TGCGCCAGCGGAACGACTAAGGACGGCCGATTCTACGAGCAGTACTTC	CASGTTKDGRFYEQYF
-	TRBV5-6	TRBJ2-1	TRBD1	TGTGCCAGCAGTCCCGGGACAGAACTCGCCTACAATGAGCAGTTCTTC	CASSPGTELAYNEQFF
-	TRBV5-1	TRBJ1-6	-	TGCGCCAGCAGCGGGTCAGCGGACTCCAATCCACCCCTCCACTTT	CASSGSADSNPPLHF
few	TRBV12-3/TRBV12-4	TRBJ1-1	-	TGTGCCAGCAGTCCCCTCACCATGAACACTGAAGCTTTCTTT	CASSPLTMNTEAFF
-	TRBV4-1	TRBJ2-2	TRBD2	TGCGCCAGCAGCCAAGATACGCGGGGGAGGAACACCGGGGAGCTGTTTTTT	CASSQDTRGRNTGELFF
-	TRBV11-2	TRBJ2-5	TRBD2	TGTGCCAGCAGCTCCCCCCGGGGCGGGAGGACCCAGTACTTC	CASSSPRGGRTQYF
few	TRBV25-1	TRBJ1-6	TRBD1	TGTGCCAGCAGTGACCGGGACAGGGAGGATTCACCCCTCCACTTT	CASSDRDREDSPLHF
-	TRBV4-1	TRBJ2-2	-	TGCGCCAGCAGCACTCACCCGGGGGGCTGGACCGGGGAGCTGTTTTTT	CASSTHPGGWTGELFF
few	TRBV6-2/TRBV6-3	TRBJ2-1	-	TGTGCCAGCCAAAGGGCCGGAGAGCAGTTCTTC	CASQRAGEQFF
-	TRBV2	TRBJ1-2	-	TGTGCCAGTGCCGATGGACTTAACTATGGCTACACCTTC	CASADGLNYGYTF
-	TRBV20-1	TRBJ2-5	TRBD2	TGCAGTGCGGAAGAGGGGCTAGCGGGGGTCCAAGAGACCCAGTACTTC	CSAEEGLAGVQETQYF
-	TRBV10-3	TRBJ2-5	-	TGTGCCATCAGTGAGTCGTTGACAGTTGTCCAAGAGACCCAGTACTTC	CAISESLTVVQETQYF
-	TRBV20-1	TRBJ2-1	TRBD2	TGCAGTGCTAGCATCGGGACTAGCGGTCACAATGAGCAGTTCTTC	CSASIGTSGHNEQFF
-	TRBV15	TRBJ2-7	-	TGTGCCACCAGCAGAGCAACAGGCTCGGGCTACGAGCAGTACTTC	CATSRATGSGYEQYF
-	TRBV6-5	TRBJ2-2	-	TGTGCCAGCAGTTACATCTCCACGGGGAAGGTATCGAGCACCGGGGAGCTGTTTTTT	CASSYISTGKVSSTGELFF
-	TRBV7-9	TRBJ2-5	-	TGTGCCAGCAGCGACGCCTGGTGGGGGGAGACCCAGTACTTC	CASSDAWWGETQYF
-	TRBV7-3	TRBJ2-3	TRBD2	TGTGCCAGCAGCTCGCGGTCGAGCGGGGTAGCGGCCGATACGCAGTATTTT	CASSSRSSGVAADTQYF
many	TRBV5-1	TRBJ2-7	-	TGCGCCAGCAGCTTCGGGGACTCTGCCTACGAGCAGTACTTC	CASSFGDSAYEQYF
few	TRBV7-3	TRBJ2-2	TRBD1	TGTGCCAGCAGCCCAGACAGGGGTGGAGGCACCGGGGAGCTGTTTTTT	CASSPDRGGGTGELFF
-	TRBV5-6	TRBJ2-1	-	TGTGCCAGCAGCTTGTTCTTGCTGCTGAGCTCCTACAATGAGCAGTTCTTC	CASSLFLLLSSYNEQFF
few	TRBV7-2	TRBJ1-2	-	TGTGCCAGCAGCTTAGCCCCAGATGCTAACTATGGCTACACCTTC	CASSLAPDANYGYTF
-	TRBV2	TRBJ1-2	TRBD1	TGTGCCAGCAAAGCACCCGGGACAGGCGCCCTCGGCTACACCTTC	CASKAPGTGALGYTF
-	TRBV9	TRBJ2-5	TRBD1	TGTGCCAGCAGCGTCCGGGACAGCCCCTACAATGAGCAGTACTTC	CASSVRDSPYNEQYF
-	TRBV7-2	TRBJ2-4	-	TGTGCCAGCAGCTTACAGCGGACTAAGCCAACTCTAGCCAAAAACATTCAGTACTTC	CASSLQRTKPTLAKNIQYF
-	TRBV12-3/TRBV12-4	TRBJ2-7	TRBD1	TGTGCCAGCAGCCCGGGCTGGGGACAGGGCGAGCAGTACTTC	CASSPGWGQGEQYF
-	TRBV6-1	TRBJ1-2	-	TGTGCCAGCAGTGAAGTGTGGGTAGATCACTATGGCTACACCTTC	CASSEVWVDHYGYTF
-	TRBV28	TRBJ2-7	-	TGTGCCAGCAGTTTGGTCAGGGCCTTCGGGGAGCAGTACTTC	CASSLVRAFGEQYF
-	TRBV12-3/TRBV12-4	TRBJ2-6	-	TGTGCCAGCAGTTTAACAGGGTTAACCAACGTCCTGACTTTC	CASSLTGLTNVLTF
-	TRBV3-1	TRBJ2-3	-	TGTGCCAGCAGCCAAGACATGAGTACGCAGTATTTT	CASSQDMSTQYF
-	TRBV4-1	TRBJ2-1	TRBD1	TGCGCCAGCAGCCAGGCGGGACAGGGGGATTGGGATGAGCAGTTCTTC	CASSQAGQGDWDEQFF
few	TRBV20-1	TRBJ2-7	-	TGCAGTGCTAGCTCCGGAACCTACGAGCAGTACTTC	CSASSGTYEQYF
few	TRBV9	TRBJ1-2	-	TGTGCCAGCAGCGGGACACCCTATGGCTACACCTTC	CASSGTPYGYTF
-	TRBV28	TRBJ2-2	-	TGTGCCAGCCACAAGACAGTACGGGAGCTGTTTTTT	CASHKTVRELFF
-	TRBV5-6	TRBJ2-5	-	TGTGTCAGCAGCTTGTGGGATCGGTACGGAGAGACCCAGTACTTC	CVSSLWDRYGETQYF
few	TRBV6-5	TRBJ2-1	-	TGTGCCAGCAGCAGACTCAGATACAATGAGCAGTTCTTC	CASSRLRYNEQFF
few	TRBV29-1	TRBJ1-2	-	TGCAGCGCCTCGACAGATTACTATGGCTACACCTTC	CSASTDYYGYTF
-	TRBV18	TRBJ1-6	-	TGTGCCAGCTCAACCCGGGAAAATTCACCCCTCCACTTT	CASSTRENSPLHF
-	TRBV11-1	TRBJ1-1	-	TGTGCCAGCAGCTTACCGGGACGGGACACTGAAGCTTTCTTT	CASSLPGRDTEAFF
-	TRBV5-6	TRBJ1-2	TRBD1	TGTGCCAGCAGCACGACAGGGGTTACTAACTATGGCTACACCTTC	CASSTTGVTNYGYTF